This TCR beta chain came from a study of T cell repertoires in cytomegalovirus infection. Study at large: Indications came from public TCR beta signatures; they pointed to CMV infection and to a matching HLA type.

Trimming removed 8 bases at V and 3 bases at J, with 13 bases between. CDR1 LNHDA and CDR2 SQIVND come from the germline V gene (reference sequence). The CDR3 is 13 residues long. Study results and caveats: Carriers of CMV and the relevant HLA type were discriminated by public TCR beta frequency. Ex vivo responses were dominated by HLA-C-restricted CMV-specific TCR beta clonotypes.

TCRdb re-called the reads with MiXCR, one entry per CDR3 protein. Among more than 85,000 distinct CDR3 sequences listed, 25% to 30% were seen once. Concerning this clonotype: Its specificity is not known.

The receptor was isolated from a human donor in good health (CMV status not recorded). Some clones in this sample may be carry-over from other donors' samples. This chain uses TRBV19 with TRBJ1-1; the D gene is possibly TRBD1 (5 bases). Source: CD8+ T cells from cultured PBMCs, taken from culture after CMV antigen stimulation. Here the CDR3 DNA reads TGTGCCAGTGGACTGGGGGGTTACACTGAAGCTTTCTTT. Translation gives CASGLGGYTEAFF.